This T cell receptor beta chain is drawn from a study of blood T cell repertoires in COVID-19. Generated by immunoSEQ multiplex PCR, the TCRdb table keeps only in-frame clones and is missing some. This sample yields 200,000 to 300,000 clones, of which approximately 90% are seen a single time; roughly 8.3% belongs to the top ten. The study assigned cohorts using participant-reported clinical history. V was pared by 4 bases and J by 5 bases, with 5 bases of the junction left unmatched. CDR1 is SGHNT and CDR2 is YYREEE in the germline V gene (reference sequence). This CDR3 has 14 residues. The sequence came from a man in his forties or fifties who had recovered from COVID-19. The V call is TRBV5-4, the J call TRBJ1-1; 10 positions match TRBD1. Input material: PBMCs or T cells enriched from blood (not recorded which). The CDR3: CASSVGQGITEAFF. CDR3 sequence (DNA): TGTGCCAGCAGCGTGGGACAGGGGATAACTGAAGCTTTCTTT.